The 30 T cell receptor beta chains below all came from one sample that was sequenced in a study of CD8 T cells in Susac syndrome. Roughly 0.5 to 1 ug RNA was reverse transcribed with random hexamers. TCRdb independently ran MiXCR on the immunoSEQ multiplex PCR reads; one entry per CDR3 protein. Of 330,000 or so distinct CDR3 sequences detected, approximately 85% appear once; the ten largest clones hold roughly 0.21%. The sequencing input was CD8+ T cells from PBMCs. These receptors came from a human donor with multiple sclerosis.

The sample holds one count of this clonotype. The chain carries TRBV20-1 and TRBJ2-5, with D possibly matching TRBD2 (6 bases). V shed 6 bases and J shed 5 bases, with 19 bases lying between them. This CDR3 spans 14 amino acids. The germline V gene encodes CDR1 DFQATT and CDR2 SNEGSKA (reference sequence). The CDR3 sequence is CSAWDGSNEETQYF. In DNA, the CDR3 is TGCAGTGCATGGGACGGGAGTAATGAGGAGACCCAGTACTTC.

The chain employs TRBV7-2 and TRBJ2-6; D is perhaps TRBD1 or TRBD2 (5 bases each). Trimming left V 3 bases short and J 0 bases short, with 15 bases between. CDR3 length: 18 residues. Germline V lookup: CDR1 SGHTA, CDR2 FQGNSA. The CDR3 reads CASSFSGLSYSGANVLTF. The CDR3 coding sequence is TGTGCCAGCAGCTTCTCGGGGCTGTCCTACTCTGGGGCCAACGTCCTGACTTTC.

The CDR3 loop is CSARGPERGNVDEQYF. Written as DNA, the CDR3 is TGCAGTGCTAGAGGGCCAGAGAGAGGCAATGTCGACGAGCAGTACTTC. The V gene is TRBV20-1, the J gene TRBJ2-7; D gene ambiguous. Germline values: CDR1 DFQATT, CDR2 SNEGSKA (reference sequence). Trimming took 1 base from V and 5 from J, leaving 21 bases between them. The CDR3 runs 16 residues.

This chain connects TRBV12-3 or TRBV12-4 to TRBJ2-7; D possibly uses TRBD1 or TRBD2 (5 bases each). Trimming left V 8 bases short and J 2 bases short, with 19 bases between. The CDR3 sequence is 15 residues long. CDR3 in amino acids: CASADGDGRAYEQYF. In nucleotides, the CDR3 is TGTGCCAGCGCCGATGGGGACGGACGAGCCTACGAGCAGTACTTC.

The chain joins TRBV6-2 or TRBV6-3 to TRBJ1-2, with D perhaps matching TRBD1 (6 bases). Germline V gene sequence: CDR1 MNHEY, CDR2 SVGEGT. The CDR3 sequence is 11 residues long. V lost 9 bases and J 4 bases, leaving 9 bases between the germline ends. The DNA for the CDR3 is TGTGCCAGTCAGGGGTCCTATGGCTACACCTTC. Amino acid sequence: CASQGSYGYTF.

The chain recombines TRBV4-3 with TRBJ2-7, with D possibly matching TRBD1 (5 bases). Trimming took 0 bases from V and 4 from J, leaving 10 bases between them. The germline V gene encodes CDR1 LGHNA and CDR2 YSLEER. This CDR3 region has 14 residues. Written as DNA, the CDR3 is TGCGCCAGCAGCCAAGATAATAGGGGATACGAGCAGTACTTC. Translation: CASSQDNRGYEQYF.

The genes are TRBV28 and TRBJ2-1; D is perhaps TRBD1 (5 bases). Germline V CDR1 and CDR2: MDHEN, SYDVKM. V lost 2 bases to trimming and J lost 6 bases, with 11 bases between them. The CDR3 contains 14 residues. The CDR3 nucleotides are TGTGCCAGCAGTTTAAGGTCAGGGTTCAATGAGCAGTTCTTC. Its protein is CASSLRSGFNEQFF. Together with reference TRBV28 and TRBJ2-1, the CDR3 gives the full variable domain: DVKVTQSSRYLVKRTGEKVFLECVQDMDHENMFWYRQDPGLGLRLIYFSYDVKMKEKGDIPEGYSVSREKKERFSLILESASTNQTSMYLCASSLRSGFNEQFFGPGTRLTVL.

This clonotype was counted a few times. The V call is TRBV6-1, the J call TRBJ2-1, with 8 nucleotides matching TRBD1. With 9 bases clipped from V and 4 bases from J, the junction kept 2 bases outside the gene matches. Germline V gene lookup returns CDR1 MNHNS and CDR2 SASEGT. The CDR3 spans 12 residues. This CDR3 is CASRQGYNEQFF. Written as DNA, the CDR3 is TGTGCCAGTAGACAGGGGTACAATGAGCAGTTCTTC.

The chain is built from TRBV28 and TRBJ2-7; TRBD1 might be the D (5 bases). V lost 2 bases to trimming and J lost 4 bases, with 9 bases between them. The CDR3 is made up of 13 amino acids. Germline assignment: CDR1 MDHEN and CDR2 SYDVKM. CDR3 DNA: TGTGCCAGCAGTTTAATTCAGGGATACGAGCAGTACTTC. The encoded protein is CASSLIQGYEQYF.

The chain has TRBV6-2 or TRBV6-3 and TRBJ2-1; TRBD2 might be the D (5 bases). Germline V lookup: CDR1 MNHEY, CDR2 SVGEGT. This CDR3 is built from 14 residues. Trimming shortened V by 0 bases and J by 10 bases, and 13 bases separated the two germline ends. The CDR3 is CASSYSLKRGEQFF. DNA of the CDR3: TGTGCCAGCAGTTACTCGTTGAAGCGCGGGGAGCAGTTCTTC.

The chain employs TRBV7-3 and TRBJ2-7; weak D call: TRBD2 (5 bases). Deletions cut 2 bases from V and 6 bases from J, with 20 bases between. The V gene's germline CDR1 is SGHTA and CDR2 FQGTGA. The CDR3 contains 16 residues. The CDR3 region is CASSLGGRILMGEQYF. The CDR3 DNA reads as TGTGCCAGCAGCTTAGGCGGGCGTATCCTGATGGGCGAGCAGTACTTC.

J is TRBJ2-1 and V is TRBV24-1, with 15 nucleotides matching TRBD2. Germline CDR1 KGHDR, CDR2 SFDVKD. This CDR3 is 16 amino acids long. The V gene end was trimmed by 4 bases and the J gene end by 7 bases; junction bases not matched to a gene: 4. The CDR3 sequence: CATSDPGTSGRNEQFF. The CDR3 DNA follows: TGTGCCACCAGTGACCCCGGGACTAGCGGGAGGAATGAGCAGTTCTTC.

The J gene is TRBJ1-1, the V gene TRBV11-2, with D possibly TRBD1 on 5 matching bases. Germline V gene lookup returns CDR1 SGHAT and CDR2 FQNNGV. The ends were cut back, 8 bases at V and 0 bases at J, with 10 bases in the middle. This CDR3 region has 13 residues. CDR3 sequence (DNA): TGTGCCAGCCGACGGGGGGTGAACACTGAAGCTTTCTTT. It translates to CASRRGVNTEAFF.

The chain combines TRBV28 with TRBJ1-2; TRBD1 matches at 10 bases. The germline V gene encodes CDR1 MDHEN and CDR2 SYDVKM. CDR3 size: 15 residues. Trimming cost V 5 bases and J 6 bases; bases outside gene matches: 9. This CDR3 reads CASSPLGQGGDGYTF. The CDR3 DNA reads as TGTGCCAGCAGTCCCCTAGGACAGGGGGGCGATGGCTACACCTTC.

Here the CDR3 DNA reads TGTGCCAGCAGCTTAGGACAGACACTCTATGGCTACACCTTC. This gives the protein CASSLGQTLYGYTF. The V gene is TRBV7-9, the J gene TRBJ1-2; D is possibly TRBD1 (5 bases). V lost 1 base and J lost 4, with 10 bases in between. CDR1 SEHNR and CDR2 FQNEAQ come from the germline V gene (reference sequence). The CDR3 is 14 amino acids.

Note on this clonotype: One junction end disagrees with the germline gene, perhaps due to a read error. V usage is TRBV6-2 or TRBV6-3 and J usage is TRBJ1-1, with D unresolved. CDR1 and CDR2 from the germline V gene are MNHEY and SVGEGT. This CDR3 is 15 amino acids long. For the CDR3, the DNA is TGTACCAGCAGTTACTCGCCTTACGGCTACACTGAAACTTTCTTT. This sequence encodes CTSSYSPYGYTETFF.

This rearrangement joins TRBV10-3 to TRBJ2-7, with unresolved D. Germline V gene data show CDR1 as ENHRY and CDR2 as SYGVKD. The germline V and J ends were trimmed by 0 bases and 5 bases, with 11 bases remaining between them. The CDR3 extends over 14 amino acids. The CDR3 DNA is TGTGCCATCAGTGAGTCGCCCGGGTACCACGAGCAGTACTTC. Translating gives CAISESPGYHEQYF.

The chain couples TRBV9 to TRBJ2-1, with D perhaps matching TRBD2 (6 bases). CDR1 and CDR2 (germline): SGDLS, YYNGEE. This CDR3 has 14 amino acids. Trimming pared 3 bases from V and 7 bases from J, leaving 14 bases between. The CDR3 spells CASSETGTYNEQFF. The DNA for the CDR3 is TGTGCCAGCAGCGAAACCGGGACTTATAATGAGCAGTTCTTC.

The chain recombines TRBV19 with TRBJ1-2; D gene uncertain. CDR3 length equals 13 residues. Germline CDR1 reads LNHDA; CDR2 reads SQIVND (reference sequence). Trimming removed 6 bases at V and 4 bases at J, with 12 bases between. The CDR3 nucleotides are TGTGCCAGTAGCCCCACAATCGGCTATGGCTACACCTTC. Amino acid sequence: CASSPTIGYGYTF.

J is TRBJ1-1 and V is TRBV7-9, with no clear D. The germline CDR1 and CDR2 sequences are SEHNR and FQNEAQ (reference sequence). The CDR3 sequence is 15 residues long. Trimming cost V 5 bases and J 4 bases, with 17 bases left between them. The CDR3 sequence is CASSALEQISTEAFF. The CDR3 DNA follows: TGTGCCAGCAGCGCCTTGGAACAGATCTCCACTGAAGCTTTCTTT. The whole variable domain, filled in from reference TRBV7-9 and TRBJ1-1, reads DTGVSQNPRHKITKRGQNVTFRCDPISEHNRLYWYRQTLGQGPEFLTYFQNEAQLEKSRLLSDRFSAERPKGSFSTLEIQRTEQGDSAMYLCASSALEQISTEAFFGQGTRLTVV.

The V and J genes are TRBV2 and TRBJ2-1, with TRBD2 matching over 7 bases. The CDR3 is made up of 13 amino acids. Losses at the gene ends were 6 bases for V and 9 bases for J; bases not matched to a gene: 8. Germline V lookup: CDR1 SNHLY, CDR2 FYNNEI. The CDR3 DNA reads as TGTGCCAGCAGAGCTGAACTAGCGAGTGAGCAGTTCTTC. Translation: CASRAELASEQFF. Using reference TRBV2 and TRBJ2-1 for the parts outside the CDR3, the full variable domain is EPEVTQTPSHQVTQMGQEVILRCVPISNHLYFYWYRQILGQKVEFLVSFYNNEISEKSEIFDDQFSVERPDGSNFTLKIRSTKLEDSAMYFCASRAELASEQFFGPGTRLTVL.

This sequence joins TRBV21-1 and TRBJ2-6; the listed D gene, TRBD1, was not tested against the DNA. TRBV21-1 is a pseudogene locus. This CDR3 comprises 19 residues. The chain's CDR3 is CASSNGRLGAVTGANVLTF. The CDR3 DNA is TGTGCCAGCAGCAACGGAAGGCTCGGGGCGGTAACTGGGGCCAACGTCCTGACTTTC.

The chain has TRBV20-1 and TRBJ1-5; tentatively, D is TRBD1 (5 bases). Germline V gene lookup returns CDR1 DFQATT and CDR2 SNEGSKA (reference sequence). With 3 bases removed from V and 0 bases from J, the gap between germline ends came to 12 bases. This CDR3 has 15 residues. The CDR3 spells CSASSNRYSNQPQHF. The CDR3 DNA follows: TGCAGTGCTAGTTCCAACAGGTATAGCAATCAGCCCCAGCATTTT.

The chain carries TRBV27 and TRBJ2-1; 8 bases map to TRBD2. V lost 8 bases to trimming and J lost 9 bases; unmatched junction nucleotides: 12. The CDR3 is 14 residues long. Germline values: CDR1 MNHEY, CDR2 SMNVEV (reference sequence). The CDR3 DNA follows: TGTGCCAGCCAGGGCGGGAGGATTCCAAGTGAGCAGTTCTTC. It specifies CASQGGRIPSEQFF.

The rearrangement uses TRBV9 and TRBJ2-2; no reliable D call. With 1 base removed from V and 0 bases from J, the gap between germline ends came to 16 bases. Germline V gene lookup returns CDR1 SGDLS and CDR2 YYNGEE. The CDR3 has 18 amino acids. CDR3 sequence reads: CASSVSLWSFSNTGELFF. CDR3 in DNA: TGTGCCAGCAGCGTATCCCTCTGGAGCTTCTCGAACACCGGGGAGCTGTTTTTT.

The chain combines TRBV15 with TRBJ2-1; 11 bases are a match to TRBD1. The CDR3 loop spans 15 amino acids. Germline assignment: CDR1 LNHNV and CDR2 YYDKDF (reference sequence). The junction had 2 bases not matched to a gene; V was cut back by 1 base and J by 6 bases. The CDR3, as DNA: TGTGCCACCAGCAGAGGGGACAGGGGGTTCAATGAGCAGTTCTTC. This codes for CATSRGDRGFNEQFF.

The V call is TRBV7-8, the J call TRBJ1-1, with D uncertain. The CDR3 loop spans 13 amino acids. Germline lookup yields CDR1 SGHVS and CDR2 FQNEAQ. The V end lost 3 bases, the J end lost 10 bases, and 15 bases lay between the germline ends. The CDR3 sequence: CASSLAYSSAAFF. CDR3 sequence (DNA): TGTGCCAGCAGCTTGGCTTACTCCTCGGCAGCTTTCTTT.

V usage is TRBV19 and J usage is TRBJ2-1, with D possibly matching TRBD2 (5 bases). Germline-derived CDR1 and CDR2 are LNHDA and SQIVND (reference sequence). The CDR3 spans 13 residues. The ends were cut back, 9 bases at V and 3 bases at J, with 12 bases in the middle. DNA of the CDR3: TGTGCCAGCCGGGATTTTGGCTACAATGAGCAGTTCTTC. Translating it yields CASRDFGYNEQFF.

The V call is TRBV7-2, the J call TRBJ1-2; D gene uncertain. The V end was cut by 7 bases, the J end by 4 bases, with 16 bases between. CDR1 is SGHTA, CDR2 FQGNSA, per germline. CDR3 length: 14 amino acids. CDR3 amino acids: CASKGPKDAYGYTF. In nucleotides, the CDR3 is TGTGCCAGCAAAGGCCCGAAGGACGCCTATGGCTACACCTTC.

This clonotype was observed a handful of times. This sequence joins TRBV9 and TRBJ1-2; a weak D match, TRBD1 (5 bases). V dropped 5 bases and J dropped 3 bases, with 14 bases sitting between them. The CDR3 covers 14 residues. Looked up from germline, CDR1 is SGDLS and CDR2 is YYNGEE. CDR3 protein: CASSPGGRHYGYTF. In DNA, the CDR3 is TGTGCCAGCAGTCCTGGGGGACGCCACTATGGCTACACCTTC.